This TCR beta chain was sequenced in a study of identical twins. The CDR3 is 15 residues long. Germline CDR1 KGHSH, CDR2 LQKENI. Trimming shortened V by 6 bases and J by 1 base, and 12 bases separated the two germline ends. From the 5' RACE reads, TCRdb called clonotypes with MiXCR, one entry per CDR3 protein. Among about 340,000 distinct CDR3 sequences listed, around an eighth were seen once. This clonotype was picked up a small number of times. The same data also went into a second study, on yellow fever vaccine responses in identical twins.

The material sequenced was CD8+ T cells sorted from blood. The rearrangement uses TRBV18 and TRBJ2-2; possibly TRBD2 for D (6 bases). The sequence was collected from a woman aged 18-35 years in good health. Written as DNA, the CDR3 is TGTGCCAGCTCTTGGACGGGAGAGAACACCGGGGAGCTGTTTTTT. Translating it yields CASSWTGENTGELFF.